This T cell receptor beta chain was found in a study of blood T cells in healthy people across ages. On this clonotype itself: Its antigen is unidentified.

V was pared by 4 bases and J by 0 bases, with 4 bases of the junction left unmatched. The length of the CDR3 is 17 residues. Findings and limits, study-wide: Roughly linear declines in TCR beta diversity per million T cells occurred with age.

For the second PCR, which ran for roughly 6 to 12 cycles, a sample-barcoded 5' primer and a J-beta primer mix were used. TCRdb re-called the 5' RACE reads with MiXCR, one entry per CDR3 protein. Of some 890,000 distinct CDR3 sequences listed, just under 30% are singletons. For every donor, a draw yielded roughly 10 milliliters of peripheral blood. In addition, the sample was reused for a study of T cells of mothers and their children. That report notes: Reads recorded for TCR beta CDR3 numbered over 9 million per mother and roughly 2.7 million per child. No clones detected were persistent microchimeric T cell clones.

Sequences were obtained from blood. The receptor was derived from a woman in her 40s in good health. The chain uses TRBV12-3 or TRBV12-4 and TRBJ2-3; 13 bases align to TRBD2. CDR3 DNA sequence: TGTGCCAGCAGTTCCGGGACTAGCGGGGTGAGCACAGATACGCAGTATTTT. This sequence encodes CASSSGTSGVSTDTQYF.